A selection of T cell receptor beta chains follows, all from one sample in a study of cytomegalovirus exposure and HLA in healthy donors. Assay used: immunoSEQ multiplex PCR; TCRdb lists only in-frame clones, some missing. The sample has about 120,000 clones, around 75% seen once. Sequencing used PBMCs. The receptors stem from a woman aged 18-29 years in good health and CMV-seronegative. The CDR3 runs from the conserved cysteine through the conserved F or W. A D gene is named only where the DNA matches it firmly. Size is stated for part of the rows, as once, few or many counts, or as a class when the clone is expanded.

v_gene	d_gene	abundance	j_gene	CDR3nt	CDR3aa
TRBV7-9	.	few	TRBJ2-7	TGTGCCAGCAGCTTATACGGGGATGAGGTCGAGCAGTACTTC	CASSLYGDEVEQYF
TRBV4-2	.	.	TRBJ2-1	TGTGCCAGCAGCCGCCTCAGTAATGAGCAGTTCTTC	CASSRLSNEQFF
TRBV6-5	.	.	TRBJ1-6	TGTGCCAGCAATGTCGCAGGACGGGGGAATTCACCCCTCCACTTT	CASNVAGRGNSPLHF
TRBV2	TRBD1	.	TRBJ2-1	TGTGCCAGCACCAAGGGAGGGGGACAGGGGACCGGTGAGCAGTTCTTC	CASTKGGGQGTGEQFF
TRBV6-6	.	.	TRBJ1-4	TGTGCCAGCAGTTACTCCTCCCCCTCCCTTGAAAAACTGTTTTTT	CASSYSSPSLEKLFF
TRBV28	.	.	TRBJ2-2	TGTGCCAGCAGCCCAGCCGGGGAGCTGTTTTTT	CASSPAGELFF
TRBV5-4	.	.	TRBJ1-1	TGTGCCAGCAGTCTGCGGCTGAACACTGAAGCTTTCTTT	CASSLRLNTEAFF
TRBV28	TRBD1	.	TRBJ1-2	TGTGCCAGCAGCCCCCAAGGACAGGGGGCACGCTATGGCTACACCTTC	CASSPQGQGARYGYTF
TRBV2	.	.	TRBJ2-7	TGTGCCAGCAGTGAAGGAACTAGCCCCTGGTACGAGCAGTACTTC	CASSEGTSPWYEQYF
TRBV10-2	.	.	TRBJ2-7	TGCGCCAGCAGCCTGGGACTCTACGAGCAGTACTTC	CASSLGLYEQYF
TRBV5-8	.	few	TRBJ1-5	TGTGCCAGCAGCTTGAGAAATCAGGGCGATCAGCCCCAGCATTTT	CASSLRNQGDQPQHF
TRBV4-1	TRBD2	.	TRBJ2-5	TGCGCCAGCAGCCGGGGACTAGCGGGGACTAAAGAGACCCAGTACTTC	CASSRGLAGTKETQYF
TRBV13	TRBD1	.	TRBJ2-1	TGTGCCAGCAGCTCGACAGGGGGCAATGAGCAGTTCTTC	CASSSTGGNEQFF
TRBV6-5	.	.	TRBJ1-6	TGTGCCAGCAGTTACGACCGGACACTACGTAATTCACCCCTCCACTTT	CASSYDRTLRNSPLHF
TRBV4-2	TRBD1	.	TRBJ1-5	TGTGCCAGCAGCCCCCGGGACAGGGACAATCAGCCCCAGCATTTT	CASSPRDRDNQPQHF
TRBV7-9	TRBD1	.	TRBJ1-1	TGTGCCAGCACGGGACAGGGAAACACTGAAGCTTTCTTT	CASTGQGNTEAFF
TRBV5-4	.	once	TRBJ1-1	TGTGCCAGCAGCTTGGCCAGGGGCGCAGGTCTTGACACTGAAGCTTTCTTT	CASSLARGAGLDTEAFF
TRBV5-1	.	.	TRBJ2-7	TGCGCCAGCAGCTTGGTGGGGCTATACGAGCAGTACTTC	CASSLVGLYEQYF
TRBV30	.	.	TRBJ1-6	TGTGCCTGGAGTACAGGCAGCTCCTATAATTCACCCCTCCACTTT	CAWSTGSSYNSPLHF
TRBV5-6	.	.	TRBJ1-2	TGTGCCAGCAGCTTTGGCAGGGAAGGAGAGGGCTACACCTTC	CASSFGREGEGYTF
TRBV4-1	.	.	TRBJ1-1	TGCGCCAGCAGCCAAGACGGATTGGGAAGGGGAACGGGTGAAGCTTTCTTT	CASSQDGLGRGTGEAFF
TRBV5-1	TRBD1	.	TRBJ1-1	TGCGCCAGCAGCTTGGCGGGACAGCCGATGAACACTGAAGCTTTCTTT	CASSLAGQPMNTEAFF
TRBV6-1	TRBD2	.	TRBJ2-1	TGTGCCAGCAGTATCGAGCGGGGGGACTATGAGCAGTTCTTC	CASSIERGDYEQFF
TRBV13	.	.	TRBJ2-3	TGTGCCAGCAGCTTTCTTAGCACAGATACGCAGTATTTT	CASSFLSTDTQYF
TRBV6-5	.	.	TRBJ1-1	TGTGCCAGCAGTTACTCGGCATCATCGAACACTGAAGCTTTCTTT	CASSYSASSNTEAFF
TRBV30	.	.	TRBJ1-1	TGTGCCATTCAGGGATCCACTGAAGCTTTCTTT	CAIQGSTEAFF
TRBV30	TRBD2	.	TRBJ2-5	TGTGCCTGGAGTGTATGGGCTAGCGGGAACCTACAAGAGACCCAGTACTTC	CAWSVWASGNLQETQYF
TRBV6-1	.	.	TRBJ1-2	TGTGCCAGCAGTGAATACAGAGGGAACTATGGCTACACCTTC	CASSEYRGNYGYTF
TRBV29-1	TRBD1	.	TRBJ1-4	TGCAGCGCCGTACAGGGGGCTGGGGAAAAACTGTTTTTT	CSAVQGAGEKLFF
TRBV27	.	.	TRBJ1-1	TGTGCCAGCAGTTCCAAGGGGCACGCTTTCTTT	CASSSKGHAFF
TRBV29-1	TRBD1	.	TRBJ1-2	TGCAGCGTTGAGGGACAGGGGTGGAACTATGGCTACACCTTC	CSVEGQGWNYGYTF
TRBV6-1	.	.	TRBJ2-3	TGTGCCTCGTCTTTAGGGGCTTTCACAGATACGCAGTATTTT	CASSLGAFTDTQYF
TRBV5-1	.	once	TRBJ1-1	TGCGCCAGCAGCTTGATCTCAGGGCACACTGAAGCTTTCTTT	CASSLISGHTEAFF
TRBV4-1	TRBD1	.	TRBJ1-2	TGCGCCAGCAGCCAGGCTCCCCTGACAGGGCGCTATGGCTACACCTTC	CASSQAPLTGRYGYTF
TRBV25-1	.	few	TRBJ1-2	TGTGCCAGCAGTGAATATTCCCAGGCTAACTATGGCTACACCTTC	CASSEYSQANYGYTF
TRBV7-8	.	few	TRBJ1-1	TGCCCACAGCTGGGCACTGAAGCTTTCTTT	CPQLGTEAFF
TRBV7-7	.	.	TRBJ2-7	TGTGCTAGCAGCGAGCAGGGATTCACAGACGTCTACGAGCAGTACTTC	CASSEQGFTDVYEQYF
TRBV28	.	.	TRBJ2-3	TGTGAGGGAGTAGAGGGTTTAGATACGCAGTATTTT	CEGVEGLDTQYF
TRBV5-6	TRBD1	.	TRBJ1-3	TGTGCCAGCAGCTTGACCGGGACAGGGGCGGACACCATATATTTT	CASSLTGTGADTIYF
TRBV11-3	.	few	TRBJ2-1	TGTGCCAGCGGCTTCGGGAATGAGCAGTTCTTC	CASGFGNEQFF